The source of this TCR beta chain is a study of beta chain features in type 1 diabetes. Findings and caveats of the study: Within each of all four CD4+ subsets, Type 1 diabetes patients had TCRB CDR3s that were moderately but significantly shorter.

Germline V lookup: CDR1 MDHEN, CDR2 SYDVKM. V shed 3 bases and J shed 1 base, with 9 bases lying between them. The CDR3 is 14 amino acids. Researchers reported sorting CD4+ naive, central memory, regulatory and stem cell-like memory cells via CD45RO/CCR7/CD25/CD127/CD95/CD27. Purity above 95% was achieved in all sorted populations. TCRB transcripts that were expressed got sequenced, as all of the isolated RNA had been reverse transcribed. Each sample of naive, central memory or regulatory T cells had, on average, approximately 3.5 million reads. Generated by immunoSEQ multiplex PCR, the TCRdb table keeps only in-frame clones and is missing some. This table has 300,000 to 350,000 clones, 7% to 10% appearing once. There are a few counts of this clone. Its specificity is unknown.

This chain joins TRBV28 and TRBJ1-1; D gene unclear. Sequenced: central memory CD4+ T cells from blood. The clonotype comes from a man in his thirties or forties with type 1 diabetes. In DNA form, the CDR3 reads TGTGCCAGCAGTTTTCCCCGACCGAACACTGAAGCTTTCTTT. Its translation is CASSFPRPNTEAFF.